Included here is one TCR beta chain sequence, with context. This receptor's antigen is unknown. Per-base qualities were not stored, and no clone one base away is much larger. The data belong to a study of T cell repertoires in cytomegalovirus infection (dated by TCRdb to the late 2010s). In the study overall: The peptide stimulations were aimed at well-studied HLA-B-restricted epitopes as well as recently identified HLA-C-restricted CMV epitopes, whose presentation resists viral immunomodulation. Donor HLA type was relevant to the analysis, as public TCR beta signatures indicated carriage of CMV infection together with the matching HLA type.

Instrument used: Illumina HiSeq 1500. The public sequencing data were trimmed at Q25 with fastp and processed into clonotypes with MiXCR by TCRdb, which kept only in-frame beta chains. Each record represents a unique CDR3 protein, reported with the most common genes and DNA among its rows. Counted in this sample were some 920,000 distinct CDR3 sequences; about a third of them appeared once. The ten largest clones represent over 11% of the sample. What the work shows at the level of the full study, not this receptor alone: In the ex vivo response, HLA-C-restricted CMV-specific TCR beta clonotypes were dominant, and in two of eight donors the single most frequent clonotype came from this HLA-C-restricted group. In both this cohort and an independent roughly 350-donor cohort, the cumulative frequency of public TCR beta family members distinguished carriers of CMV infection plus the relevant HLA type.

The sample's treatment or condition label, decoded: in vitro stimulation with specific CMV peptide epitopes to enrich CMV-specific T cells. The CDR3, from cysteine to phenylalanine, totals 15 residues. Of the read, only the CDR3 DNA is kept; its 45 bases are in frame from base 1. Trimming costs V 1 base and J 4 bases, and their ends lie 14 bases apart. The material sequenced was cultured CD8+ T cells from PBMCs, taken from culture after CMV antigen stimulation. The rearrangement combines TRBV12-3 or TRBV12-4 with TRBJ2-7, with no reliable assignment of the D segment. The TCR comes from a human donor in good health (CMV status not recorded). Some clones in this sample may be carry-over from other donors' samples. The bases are TGTGCCAGCAGTTTAGAAGATGGGGTTTGGTACGAGCAGTACTTC. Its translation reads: CASSLEDGVWYEQYF.